This entry lists 22 T cell receptor beta chains sequenced from one sample in a study of shared clonotypes between healthy human individuals. Here immunoSEQ multiplex PCR was the method, and the copy in TCRdb shows in-frame clones only, minus some. Counted here are some 2.1 million clones, over 85% occurring once; the ten biggest clones make up approximately 1.2%. Naive-designated CD8 cells lacked CD45RO, were positively enriched for CCR7, and omitted terminally differentiated effector memory CD45RA+ cells. Sequenced material: naive CD8+ T cells sorted from blood. The source of these receptors is a man between 18 and 29 years old in good health.

CDR3 DNA sequence: TGTGCCAGTAGTATAGATCGGCCAGGGTTTAGGGATGAGCAGTTCTTC. Translation: CASSIDRPGFRDEQFF. J is TRBJ2-1 and V is TRBV19, with D perhaps matching TRBD1 (5 bases). The CDR3 runs 16 residues. The germline V gene encodes CDR1 LNHDA and CDR2 SQIVND (reference sequence). V was trimmed by 0 bases and J by 8 bases, leaving 17 bases between them.

The chain links TRBV13 to TRBJ1-1; the D gene is possibly TRBD1 (5 bases). The CDR3 runs 17 residues. Trimming cost V 1 base and J 0 bases, with 15 bases left between them. The germline CDR1 and CDR2 sequences are PRHDT and FYEKMQ (reference sequence). The chain's CDR3 is CASSLAQVGPLNTEAFF. The DNA of the CDR3 is TGTGCCAGCAGCTTAGCGCAGGTGGGACCGCTGAACACTGAAGCTTTCTTT.

The V and J genes are TRBV19 and TRBJ2-2; D unclear. Germline V lookup: CDR1 LNHDA, CDR2 SQIVND (reference sequence). The CDR3 loop spans 15 amino acids. The V end was cut by 7 bases, the J end by 2 bases, with 14 bases between. CDR3 nucleotide sequence: TGTGCCAGTACTGAGGAAGGGTATAACACCGGGGAGCTGTTTTTT. It translates to CASTEEGYNTGELFF.

The CDR3 region is CASSTNRAEKTPYGYTF. The CDR3 DNA reads TGTGCCAGCAGCACGAACCGGGCCGAAAAGACACCCTATGGCTACACCTTC. The chain links TRBV13 to TRBJ1-2; D not resolved. Trimming stripped 5 bases from V and 4 bases from J, with 23 bases between. The CDR3 is 17 amino acids. Germline loops: CDR1 PRHDT, CDR2 FYEKMQ (reference sequence).

The chain links TRBV7-9 to TRBJ2-2; no reliable D call. This CDR3 has 16 residues. Trimming removed 2 bases at V and 4 bases at J, with 14 bases between. The germline gives CDR1 SEHNR, CDR2 FQNEAQ (reference sequence). The CDR3 nucleotides are TGTGCCAGCAGCTTATTATCCGTAAAGGGCACCGGGGAGCTGTTTTTT. Protein product: CASSLLSVKGTGELFF.

This chain uses TRBV6-6 with TRBJ1-1, with 7 bases fitting TRBD1. Germline CDR1 and CDR2: MNHNY and SVGAGI (reference sequence). This CDR3 spans 14 amino acids. V shed 6 bases and J 0 bases; nucleotides not matched to a gene: 4. The CDR3 DNA sequence: TGTGCCAGCAGCCTGGGACAGATGAACACTGAAGCTTTCTTT. Encoded protein: CASSLGQMNTEAFF.

V is TRBV6-5 and J is TRBJ1-5; no definite D call. This CDR3 is 13 amino acids long. Germline CDR1 and CDR2: MNHEY and SVGAGI. Trimming left V 2 bases short and J 4 bases short, with 6 bases between. Here the CDR3 reads CASSYGWNQPQHF. Here the CDR3 DNA reads TGTGCCAGCAGTTACGGGTGGAATCAGCCCCAGCATTTT.

The rearrangement joins TRBV5-4 to TRBJ2-3; 13 bases are a match to TRBD2. With 0 bases clipped from V and 3 bases from J, the junction kept 4 bases outside the gene matches. Germline CDR1 reads SGHNT; CDR2 reads YYREEE (reference sequence). The CDR3 is 17 amino acids. The CDR3 loop is CASSLGLAGGRTDTQYF. CDR3 bases: TGTGCCAGCAGCTTGGGACTAGCGGGAGGCCGGACAGATACGCAGTATTTT.

The chain is built from TRBV5-4 and TRBJ1-1; D perhaps matches TRBD1 (5 bases). This CDR3 contains 15 residues. Trimming cost V 3 bases and J 8 bases, with 20 bases left between them. The germline V gene has CDR1 SGHNT and CDR2 YYREEE (reference sequence). Here the CDR3 DNA reads TGTGCCAGCAGCTATGGAGGGCCTAGGGGAATAGAAGCTTTCTTT. Translation gives CASSYGGPRGIEAFF.

The rearrangement joins TRBV4-3 to TRBJ2-7; TRBD2 aligns across 7 bases. J lost 4 bases, V lost 0 bases, and 9 bases had no gene match. In germline, CDR1 is LGHNA, CDR2 YSLEER. The CDR3 consists of 16 residues. The CDR3 region is CASSQEGTNFYYEQYF. The CDR3 DNA follows: TGCGCCAGCAGCCAAGAGGGGACTAACTTTTATTACGAGCAGTACTTC.

V is TRBV28 and J is TRBJ1-5; D possibly corresponds to TRBD1 (5 bases). The CDR3 runs to 16 residues. The V end was cut by 6 bases, the J end by 0 bases, with 15 bases between. Per the germline V gene, CDR1 is MDHEN and CDR2 is SYDVKM. As DNA, the CDR3 is TGTGCCAGCAGGGACACCAGGGAGGATAGCAATCAGCCCCAGCATTTT. This translates into CASRDTREDSNQPQHF.

V usage is TRBV6-1 and J usage is TRBJ2-1, with TRBD1 identical over 9 bases. CDR3 size: 14 residues. The germline CDR1 and CDR2 sequences are MNHNS and SASEGT. Trimming cost V 2 bases and J 9 bases; bases outside gene matches: 5. The CDR3 nucleotides are TGTGCCAGCAGTGAAACCGGGACAGGGAGTGAGCAGTTCTTC. As protein: CASSETGTGSEQFF.

This clone was detected once. The CDR3 DNA reads as TGTGCCAGCAGCTCGCTGGGCAGGGGCAACCCGGGGGCCAACGTCCTGACTTTC. Protein: CASSSLGRGNPGANVLTF. The V call is TRBV7-2, the J call TRBJ2-6; TRBD1 is a possible D gene (6 bases). Germline CDR1 and CDR2: SGHTA and FQGNSA. The CDR3 covers 18 residues. V shed 4 bases and J shed 4 bases, with 20 bases lying between them.

This clone was seen a few times. J is TRBJ1-1 and V is TRBV5-1; perhaps TRBD1 as D (6 bases). Germline CDR1 SGHRS, CDR2 YFSETQ. The CDR3 extends over 16 amino acids. Between the trimmed V and J ends, which lost 1 base and 1 base, there was a span of 14 bases. This CDR3 reads CASSLTAGATNTEAFF. The CDR3 DNA follows: TGCGCCAGCAGCTTGACCGCGGGGGCGACGAACACTGAAGCTTTCTTT. Based on the CDR3 plus reference TRBV5-1 and TRBJ1-1, the full variable domain is KAGVTQTPRYLIKTRGQQVTLSCSPISGHRSVSWYQQTPGQGLQFLFEYFSETQRNKGNFPGRFSGRQFSNSRSEMNVSTLELGDSALYLCASSLTAGATNTEAFFGQGTRLTVV.

The J gene is TRBJ1-2, the V gene TRBV5-6; TRBD1 matches at 11 bases. The CDR3 has 13 amino acids. Trimming at V came to 4 bases and at J to 10 bases, leaving 6 bases not matched to a gene. The V gene's germline CDR1 is SGHDT and CDR2 YYEEEE. The CDR3 protein is CASSAGQGVIYTF. The CDR3 DNA reads as TGTGCCAGCAGCGCGGGACAGGGGGTAATCTACACCTTC.

V usage is TRBV11-2 and J usage is TRBJ2-7, with 9 positions matching TRBD1. V was pared by 6 bases and J by 5 bases, with 5 bases of the junction left unmatched. In germline, CDR1 is SGHAT, CDR2 FQNNGV. CDR3 length: 13 residues. In DNA form, the CDR3 reads TGTGCCAGCAGGCGGACAGGGGAGAACGAGCAGTACTTC. It translates to CASRRTGENEQYF.

The chain has TRBV27 and TRBJ2-5; a weak D match, TRBD1 (7 bases). Germline V gives CDR1 MNHEY, CDR2 SMNVEV (reference sequence). Between the trimmed V and J ends, which lost 2 bases and 1 base, there was a span of 17 bases. The CDR3 is made up of 17 amino acids. This CDR3 is CASSLLAGGTPQETQYF. In nucleotides, the CDR3 is TGTGCCAGCAGTTTACTGGCAGGGGGGACTCCCCAAGAGACCCAGTACTTC.

This clone came up once. The chain recombines TRBV6-5 with TRBJ1-2; D may be TRBD1 (5 bases). V gave up 6 bases and J gave up 8 bases, with 19 bases separating them. Germline CDR1 MNHEY, CDR2 SVGAGI. This CDR3 contains 14 residues. The DNA of the CDR3 is TGTGCCAGCAGGCCCGGGACGGCCTTCAGCGGCTACACCTTC. Amino acids: CASRPGTAFSGYTF.

Only a few counts were recorded for this clone. The sample has other DNA sequences that encode this CDR3 too. J is TRBJ1-5 and V is TRBV19; no definite D call. The CDR3 runs to 14 residues. Germline CDR1 and CDR2: LNHDA and SQIVND (reference sequence). The V end lost 2 bases, the J end lost 4 bases, and 9 bases lay between the germline ends. CDR3 DNA sequence: TGTGCCAGTAGTATACGAGACAATAATCAGCCCCAGCATTTT. The encoded protein is CASSIRDNNQPQHF.

V and J are TRBV27 and TRBJ1-2; 9 positions agree with TRBD1. Germline loops: CDR1 MNHEY, CDR2 SMNVEV (reference sequence). V was pared by 8 bases and J by 2 bases, with 3 bases of the junction left unmatched. The length of the CDR3 is 13 residues. CDR3 bases: TGTGCCAGCCGGGACAGGGCGAACTATGGCTACACCTTC. The encoded protein is CASRDRANYGYTF.

The chain recombines TRBV10-3 with TRBJ2-7, with 7 bases fitting TRBD1. Germline-derived CDR1 and CDR2 are ENHRY and SYGVKD. The CDR3 length is 15 residues. J was trimmed by 4 bases and V by 6 bases; bases with no gene match: 12. The chain's CDR3 is CAISDPTGYSYEQYF. DNA for the CDR3: TGTGCCATCAGCGACCCGACAGGGTACTCATACGAGCAGTACTTC.

This clone showed up just a few times. The sample carries other DNA sequences with the same CDR3. The chain joins TRBV13 to TRBJ2-5; 11 bases match TRBD2. The CDR3 has 15 amino acids. The germline gives CDR1 PRHDT, CDR2 FYEKMQ (reference sequence). V lost 5 bases and J lost 2; bases outside the gene matches: 4. For the CDR3, the DNA is TGTGCCAGCAGCCTCGGGACTAGCGGACAAGAGACCCAGTACTTC. Translated, it gives CASSLGTSGQETQYF.